The TCR beta chain under discussion was sequenced for a study of early T cells in non-severe SARS-CoV-2 infection. From germline, CDR1 is SNHLY and CDR2 FYNNEI. The CDR3 loop spans 17 amino acids. This clonotype was observed a few times. A read error may account for a junction end that differs from germline. TCRdb passed the 5' RACE reads through MiXCR, listing each CDR3 protein once. The table lists under 70,000 distinct CDR3 sequences, 5.5% to 6.5% of them singletons. The chain employs TRBV2 and TRBJ2-3; the match to TRBD2 covers 13 bases. This TCR was sampled from an adult who was a healthcare worker with PCR-confirmed SARS-CoV-2 infection or an uninfected control (not recorded which). The material sequenced was whole blood. The CDR3 DNA reads as TGTGTCAGCAGTGGCCCGACTAGCGGGAGGCGGGCGGATACGCAGTATTTT. This translates into CVSSGPTSGRRADTQYF.